One and the same sample provided the 3 T cell receptor beta chains below, sequenced in a study of CD8+ T cells in alopecia areata. As the sequencing template, cDNA was produced by extracting RNA and reverse transcribing it. The method was immunoSEQ multiplex PCR; TCRdb's version includes in-frame clones alone and lacks a portion of them. The sample holds some 170,000 clones, about 70% seen once. The starting material was CD8+ T cells sorted from blood, obtained at week 0. The source of these receptors is a human donor with alopecia areata.

The chain employs TRBV2 and TRBJ2-1; unclear D gene. Trimming cost V 5 bases and J 0 bases, with 5 bases left between them. The CDR3 runs 13 residues. Germline V CDR1 and CDR2: SNHLY, FYNNEI. CDR3: CASSRSSYNEQFF. CDR3 in DNA: TGTGCCAGCAGTAGGAGCTCCTACAATGAGCAGTTCTTC.

The chain carries TRBV5-1 and TRBJ1-2; no clear D. The CDR3 length is 13 residues. The V and J ends lost 0 bases and 3 bases respectively, with 6 bases between them. CDR1 is SGHRS and CDR2 is YFSETQ in the germline V gene. The CDR3 bases are TGCGCCAGCAGCTTGGAGCCGTACTATGGCTACACCTTC. This codes for CASSLEPYYGYTF. Complete variable domain (other parts from reference TRBV5-1 and TRBJ1-2): KAGVTQTPRYLIKTRGQQVTLSCSPISGHRSVSWYQQTPGQGLQFLFEYFSETQRNKGNFPGRFSGRQFSNSRSEMNVSTLELGDSALYLCASSLEPYYGYTFGSGTRLTVV.

This clone was seen a few times. V usage is TRBV7-8 and J usage is TRBJ1-5; D is undetermined. CDR1 SGHVS and CDR2 FQNEAQ come from the germline V gene. The V end was cut by 1 base, the J end by 7 bases, with 11 bases between. The CDR3 has 14 residues. CDR3 residues: CASSLVDVEQPQHF. CDR3 coding DNA: TGTGCCAGCAGCTTAGTCGATGTTGAACAGCCCCAGCATTTT. The whole variable domain, remainder taken from reference TRBV7-8 and TRBJ1-5, is GAGVSQSPRYKVAKRGQDVALRCDPISGHVSLFWYQQALGQGPEFLTYFQNEAQLDKSGLPSDRFFAERPEGSVSTLKIQRTQQEDSAVYLCASSLVDVEQPQHFGDGTRLSIL.